A single sample gave rise to the 5 T cell receptor beta chains below, sequenced in a study of tumor-infiltrating lymphocytes in localized non-small cell lung cancer. The protocol was immunoSEQ multiplex PCR, while the TCRdb copy is restricted to in-frame clones and leaves out a portion. The table shows some 15,000 clones, with approximately 80% occurring only once. Specimen: uninvolved lung tissue not adjacent to the tumor. Receptors originate from a human donor with non-small cell lung cancer.

The chain is built from TRBV5-1 and TRBJ2-7, with D unclear. Germline values: CDR1 SGHRS, CDR2 YFSETQ. This CDR3 contains 13 residues. With 5 bases removed from V and 3 bases from J, the gap between germline ends came to 12 bases. DNA of the CDR3: TGCGCCAGCAGGACTCTTATGAGCTACGAGCAGTACTTC. The encoded protein is CASRTLMSYEQYF.

This clone was seen a few times. The chain joins TRBV7-3 to TRBJ2-1, with D tentatively TRBD2 (5 bases). The CDR3 is made up of 13 amino acids. Germline V gene sequence: CDR1 SGHTA, CDR2 FQGTGA. V lost 6 bases and J lost 6, with 12 bases in between. Written as DNA, the CDR3 is TGTGCCAGCAGTCTCCTCGAGGGCAATGAGCAGTTCTTC. It is translated as CASSLLEGNEQFF. The full variable domain, with the rest looked up from reference TRBV7-3 and TRBJ2-1, is GAGVSQTPSNKVTEKGKYVELRCDPISGHTALYWYRQSLGQGPEFLIYFQGTGAADDSGLPNDRFFAVRPEGSVSTLKIQRTERGDSAVYLCASSLLEGNEQFFGPGTRLTVL.

This clone counts as medium-sized. For the CDR3, the DNA is TGTGCCAGTAGTACCGGACAGGGGGCGCGTACCGGGGAGCTGTTTTTT. This encodes CASSTGQGARTGELFF. The chain uses TRBV19 and TRBJ2-2; 11 bases agree with TRBD1. The CDR3 contains 16 residues. After removal of 4 bases from V and 5 bases from J, the junction contained 6 bases not matched to a gene. Looked up from germline, CDR1 is LNHDA and CDR2 is SQIVND (reference sequence).

The rearrangement links TRBV19 to TRBJ2-6; D might be TRBD2 (5 bases). Germline assignment: CDR1 LNHDA and CDR2 SQIVND (reference sequence). Trimming removed 5 bases at V and 2 bases at J, with 19 bases between. The CDR3 spans 18 residues. The CDR3 reads CASSPRHRDIAGANVLTF. The DNA for the CDR3 is TGTGCCAGTAGTCCCCGACACCGGGATATCGCTGGGGCCAACGTCCTGACTTTC.

The chain has TRBV18 and TRBJ2-3; D perhaps matches TRBD2 (6 bases). V lost 1 base to trimming and J lost 1 base, with 9 bases between them. The CDR3 spans 15 residues. CDR1 and CDR2 (germline): KGHSH, LQKENI. CDR3 sequence (DNA): TGTGCCAGCTCACCACGGGGCGGGGGCACAGATACGCAGTATTTT. It translates to CASSPRGGGTDTQYF.